These 20 T cell receptor beta chains originate from one sample sequenced in a study of graft-versus-host responses after intestinal transplantation. Data came from immunoSEQ multiplex PCR; TCRdb stores just in-frame clones and leaves some out. The table records about 51,000 clones, more than 80% of them present only once. These receptors' antigens are unknown. The material sequenced was unstimulated CD4+ T cells sorted from spleen or lymph node cells, taken before transplant. The receptors here all came from a human donor who was the organ donor for an intestinal transplant.

The chain couples TRBV19 to TRBJ2-3, with 7 bases identical to TRBD1. CDR1 and CDR2 (germline): LNHDA, SQIVND (reference sequence). CDR3 length: 14 residues. V was pared by 5 bases and J by 2 bases, with 4 bases of the junction left unmatched. CDR3 residues: CASSRQGVTDTQYF. The CDR3 nucleotides read TGTGCCAGTAGTCGACAGGGTGTCACAGATACGCAGTATTTT.

This chain joins TRBV5-4 and TRBJ2-1, with D uncertain. V shed 1 base and J shed 1 base, with 6 bases lying between them. The germline V gene has CDR1 SGHNT and CDR2 YYREEE (reference sequence). The CDR3 spans 14 residues. CDR3 protein: CASSLIQSYNEQFF. The CDR3 DNA reads as TGTGCCAGCAGCTTGATACAGTCCTACAATGAGCAGTTCTTC.

The CDR3 region is CASGQGASTDTQYF. CDR3 DNA: TGTGCCAGCGGCCAAGGGGCGAGCACAGATACGCAGTATTTT. J is TRBJ2-3 and V is TRBV9; tentative D call: TRBD1 (5 bases). The CDR3 runs 14 residues. Trimming cost V 7 bases and J 0 bases, with 12 bases left between them. Germline V gives CDR1 SGDLS, CDR2 YYNGEE. Full variable domain (missing parts from reference TRBV9 and TRBJ2-3): DSGVTQTPKHLITATGQRVTLRCSPRSGDLSVYWYQQSLDQGLQFLIQYYNGEERAKGNILERFSAQQFPDLHSELNLSSLELGDSALYFCASGQGASTDTQYFGPGTRLTVL.

The chain recombines TRBV5-6 with TRBJ2-1, with D tentatively TRBD2 (5 bases). Germline V gene lookup returns CDR1 SGHDT and CDR2 YYEEEE. The CDR3 runs 14 residues. Trimming shortened V by 0 bases and J by 7 bases, and 11 bases separated the two germline ends. The CDR3, as DNA: TGTGCCAGCAGCTTGGTGGTGACGGGGAATGAGCAGTTCTTC. Its protein is CASSLVVTGNEQFF.

The chain uses TRBV7-3 and TRBJ1-1; TRBD1 matches 8 bases. The germline gives CDR1 SGHTA, CDR2 FQGTGA. V lost 2 bases to trimming and J lost 1 base; unmatched junction nucleotides: 0. The CDR3 is 14 amino acids. CDR3 in DNA: TGTGCCAGCAGCTTACAGGGGGCGAACACTGAAGCTTTCTTT. This sequence encodes CASSLQGANTEAFF.

J is TRBJ2-2 and V is TRBV5-4; 9 bases line up with TRBD2. Germline assignment: CDR1 SGHNT and CDR2 YYREEE (reference sequence). Trimming at V came to 4 bases and at J to 5 bases, leaving 9 bases not matched to a gene. There are 16 residues in the CDR3. CDR3: CASSGNSGRQTGELFF. The CDR3 DNA reads TGTGCCAGCAGCGGGAATAGCGGGAGACAGACCGGGGAGCTGTTTTTT.

For the CDR3, the DNA is TGTGCCAGTAGTCCGCAAGAATGGGGGGGGACTGAAGCTTTCTTT. Protein product: CASSPQEWGGTEAFF. The chain combines TRBV19 with TRBJ1-1, with D perhaps TRBD1 (5 bases). Germline V gene sequence: CDR1 LNHDA, CDR2 SQIVND (reference sequence). This CDR3 comprises 15 residues. V was cut by 5 bases and J by 5 bases, with 18 bases left in between.

CDR3 region: CASRRQTNTGELFF. The CDR3, as DNA: TGTGCCAGCAGGCGACAGACGAACACCGGGGAGCTGTTTTTT. The chain carries TRBV6-6 and TRBJ2-2, with D possibly being TRBD1 (5 bases). V dropped 6 bases and J dropped 0 bases, with 8 bases sitting between them. The V gene's germline CDR1 is MNHNY and CDR2 SVGAGI (reference sequence). The CDR3 extends over 14 amino acids.

J is TRBJ1-1 and V is TRBV2; 9 bases are a match to TRBD1. Germline trimming cut 3 bases from V and 4 bases from J; bases unmatched to any gene: 15. The CDR3 loop spans 18 amino acids. CDR1 and CDR2 from the germline V gene are SNHLY and FYNNEI. The CDR3 here is CASSDRVPGQGSGTEAFF. In DNA, the CDR3 is TGTGCCAGCAGTGATAGGGTCCCGGGACAGGGATCGGGCACTGAAGCTTTCTTT.

The V gene is TRBV5-5, the J gene TRBJ2-3; D is unresolved. Trimming removed 0 bases at V and 0 bases at J, with 5 bases between. CDR3 length equals 14 residues. Germline assignment: CDR1 SGHKS and CDR2 YYEKEE (reference sequence). CDR3 in DNA: TGTGCCAGCAGCTTGGACAGAAGCACAGATACGCAGTATTTT. Protein: CASSLDRSTDTQYF.

This sequence joins TRBV7-3 and TRBJ2-7; 8 nucleotides line up with TRBD1. From germline, CDR1 is SGHTA and CDR2 FQGTGA. Trimming cost V 0 bases and J 6 bases; bases outside gene matches: 7. The CDR3 length is 15 residues. The CDR3 bases are TGTGCCAGCAGCTTAACATCAGGGGGCCCGCGCGAGCAGTACTTC. This gives the protein CASSLTSGGPREQYF.

This clone was seen a few times. The J gene is TRBJ2-1, the V gene TRBV29-1; 8 bases are a match to TRBD1. J lost 3 bases, V lost 7 bases, and 5 bases had no gene match. The CDR3 is 13 amino acids. Looked up from germline, CDR1 is SQVTM and CDR2 is ANQGSEA. This chain's CDR3 is CSGTDRGYNEQFF. The DNA of the CDR3 is TGCAGCGGCACAGACAGGGGCTACAATGAGCAGTTCTTC.

The chain recombines TRBV19 with TRBJ1-5; TRBD1 aligns across 8 bases. V gave up 7 bases and J gave up 4 bases; unmatched junction bases: 12. The CDR3 is 16 residues long. The germline V gene has CDR1 LNHDA and CDR2 SQIVND (reference sequence). The CDR3 is CASTETGTGANQPQHF. DNA of the CDR3: TGTGCCAGTACCGAAACCGGGACAGGAGCTAATCAGCCCCAGCATTTT.

This rearrangement joins TRBV5-5 to TRBJ2-1; 11 bases match TRBD2. This CDR3 comprises 14 residues. Trimming removed 1 base from V and 9 bases from J; junction bases left unmatched: 3. Per germline, CDR1 SGHKS and CDR2 YYEKEE (reference sequence). In nucleotides, the CDR3 is TGTGCCAGCAGCTTGATTCTAGCGGGGGGTGAGCAGTTCTTC. It specifies CASSLILAGGEQFF.

This chain uses TRBV7-9 with TRBJ2-3, with a tentative D call TRBD1 (6 bases). In germline, CDR1 is SEHNR, CDR2 FQNEAQ (reference sequence). The CDR3 length is 13 residues. The V gene lost 5 bases and the J gene lost 6 bases, with 12 bases spanning the gap. In DNA, the CDR3 is TGTGCCAGCAGCCTATATCAGGGGGATACGCAGTATTTT. Translation gives CASSLYQGDTQYF.

This clone showed up just once. This chain uses TRBV18 with TRBJ2-2; TRBD1 matches 7 bases. The CDR3 runs to 17 residues. The V gene end was trimmed by 3 bases and the J gene end by 0 bases; junction bases not matched to a gene: 7. Germline CDR1 KGHSH, CDR2 LQKENI. The DNA for the CDR3 is TGTGCCAGCTCACCTCTCCCACAGGGGACGAACACCGGGGAGCTGTTTTTT. It specifies CASSPLPQGTNTGELFF.

This chain connects TRBV6-5 to TRBJ1-2; 8 bases line up with TRBD1. The J segment lost 3 bases and the V segment lost 0 bases, leaving 6 bases of the junction unmatched. The CDR3 totals 16 residues. Germline V gene lookup returns CDR1 MNHEY and CDR2 SVGAGI. The CDR3 DNA reads TGTGCCAGCAGTTACTCGGGCAGGGGGCCCTACTATGGCTACACCTTC. Translating it yields CASSYSGRGPYYGYTF.

The DNA for the CDR3 is TGTGCCAGTAGTAGTAACAGGGGTACCTACTACACCTTC. Translating gives CASSSNRGTYYTF. The chain has TRBV19 and TRBJ1-2, with TRBD1 matching 7 bases. Germline V gene lookup returns CDR1 LNHDA and CDR2 SQIVND (reference sequence). V trimming: 4 bases; J trimming: 10 bases; junction bases outside the gene matches: 9. The length of the CDR3 is 13 residues.

DNA for the CDR3: TGTGCCAGCAGCTTAGGAGCGGGAGCCTCTCAAGAGACCCAGTACTTC. It translates to CASSLGAGASQETQYF. The chain carries TRBV7-6 and TRBJ2-5; TRBD2 agrees at 8 bases. Germline lookup yields CDR1 SGHVS and CDR2 FNYEAQ. J was trimmed by 2 bases and V by 1 base; bases with no gene match: 6. CDR3 size: 16 residues. Full variable domain (remainder filled in from reference TRBV7-6 and TRBJ2-5): GAGVSQSPRYKVTKRGQDVALRCDPISGHVSLYWYRQALGQGPEFLTYFNYEAQQDKSGLPNDRFSAERPEGSISTLTIQRTEQRDSAMYRCASSLGAGASQETQYFGPGTRLLVL.

The V and J genes are TRBV7-2 and TRBJ2-1; 7 bases are a match to TRBD2. The junction had 17 bases not matched to a gene; V was cut back by 1 base and J by 14 bases. Germline CDR1 and CDR2: SGHTA and FQGNSA. The CDR3 spans 16 residues. CDR3: CASSLGDRVVPGGEFF. The CDR3 nucleotides read TGTGCCAGCAGCTTAGGTGACAGAGTAGTCCCGGGGGGAGAGTTCTTC.